This TCR beta chain was sequenced during a study of cytomegalovirus exposure and HLA in healthy donors. Looking at the study overall: The use of the same platform for the 110 or so validation repertoires and the 600 to 800 first-cohort repertoires was reported by a later analysis. General observations from the study: Usually a TCR sequence was rare, but some public TCRs were found in many donors. Researchers catalogued approximately 160 TCR beta chains as cytomegalovirus-associated.

A note on this clone: What it binds is not known.

Donors came from a validation cohort of approximately 110 subjects, distinct from the first 666-subject cohort. Profiling relied on immunoSEQ multiplex PCR, and the TCRdb table lists in-frame clones only, not all of them. The sample consists of approximately 220,000 clones, over 70% of them appearing once. The ends lost 3 bases at V and 4 bases at J; junction bases unmatched: 10. This CDR3 is 16 amino acids long. The V gene's germline CDR1 is SGDLS and CDR2 YYNGEE. The gene calls are TRBV9 and TRBJ1-2; 9 bases map to TRBD1. The TCR was taken from a woman in her 30s in good health and CMV-seropositive. Material for sequencing was PBMCs. The CDR3, as DNA: TGTGCCAGCAGCGAAGGAGGGACAGGGAACGTCTATGGCTACACCTTC. It codes for CASSEGGTGNVYGYTF.